This T cell receptor (beta chain) was retrieved from a study of CD8+CD57+ T cells in acquired aplastic anemia. About the study: The study obtained about 10 million reads on average for CD4+ cells from healthy donors.

The CDR3 is made up of 12 amino acids. The germline CDR1 and CDR2 sequences are DFQATT and SNEGSKA (reference sequence). V shed 6 bases and J shed 5 bases, with 14 bases lying between them. This clonotype occurred many times. The target antigen is unknown. Profiling of TCR beta VDJ combinations and CDR3 sequences used genomic DNA as template. Each CDR3 protein is one row after TCRdb ran MiXCR on the reads. The data show about 210,000 distinct CDR3 sequences, 34% seen once. Study-wide results and caveats: The same twenty-nine CD8+ CDR3 sequences occurred in patients and in controls. Patients did not significantly differ from controls in CD8+ Simpson's diversity.

The chain couples TRBV20-1 to TRBJ2-7, with a weak D call TRBD2 (6 bases). The receptor comes from a human donor in good health, serving as a control. Material: sorted CD4+, CD8+, or CD8+CD57+ T cells (not recorded which) from PBMCs. The chain's CDR3 is CSAVGRTNEQYF. For the CDR3, the DNA is TGCAGTGCGGTGGGCAGGACTAACGAGCAGTACTTC.